This T cell receptor (beta chain) emerged from a study of blood T cell repertoires in COVID-19. Study details: Whether acute or convalescent, the COVID-19 samples came from the United States, Italy and Spain.

With respect to this clone: Other DNA sequences in the sample encode the same CDR3.

Data came from immunoSEQ multiplex PCR; TCRdb stores just in-frame clones and leaves some out. Of nearly 40,000 clones in the sample, around nine tenths are singletons; the top ten hold 7.5% to 10%. Trimming took off 1 base at V and 1 base at J, with 7 bases between the two ends. This CDR3 spans 14 amino acids. Germline loops: CDR1 SGHTA, CDR2 FQGNSA. The sequence came from a woman between 65 and 79 years old with acute or convalescent COVID-19. The genes are TRBV7-2 and TRBJ2-5; D not resolved. Sequences were obtained from peripheral blood. The CDR3 bases are TGTGCCAGCAGCTTAGTGTCAGGCCAAGAGACCCAGTACTTC. This translates into CASSLVSGQETQYF.